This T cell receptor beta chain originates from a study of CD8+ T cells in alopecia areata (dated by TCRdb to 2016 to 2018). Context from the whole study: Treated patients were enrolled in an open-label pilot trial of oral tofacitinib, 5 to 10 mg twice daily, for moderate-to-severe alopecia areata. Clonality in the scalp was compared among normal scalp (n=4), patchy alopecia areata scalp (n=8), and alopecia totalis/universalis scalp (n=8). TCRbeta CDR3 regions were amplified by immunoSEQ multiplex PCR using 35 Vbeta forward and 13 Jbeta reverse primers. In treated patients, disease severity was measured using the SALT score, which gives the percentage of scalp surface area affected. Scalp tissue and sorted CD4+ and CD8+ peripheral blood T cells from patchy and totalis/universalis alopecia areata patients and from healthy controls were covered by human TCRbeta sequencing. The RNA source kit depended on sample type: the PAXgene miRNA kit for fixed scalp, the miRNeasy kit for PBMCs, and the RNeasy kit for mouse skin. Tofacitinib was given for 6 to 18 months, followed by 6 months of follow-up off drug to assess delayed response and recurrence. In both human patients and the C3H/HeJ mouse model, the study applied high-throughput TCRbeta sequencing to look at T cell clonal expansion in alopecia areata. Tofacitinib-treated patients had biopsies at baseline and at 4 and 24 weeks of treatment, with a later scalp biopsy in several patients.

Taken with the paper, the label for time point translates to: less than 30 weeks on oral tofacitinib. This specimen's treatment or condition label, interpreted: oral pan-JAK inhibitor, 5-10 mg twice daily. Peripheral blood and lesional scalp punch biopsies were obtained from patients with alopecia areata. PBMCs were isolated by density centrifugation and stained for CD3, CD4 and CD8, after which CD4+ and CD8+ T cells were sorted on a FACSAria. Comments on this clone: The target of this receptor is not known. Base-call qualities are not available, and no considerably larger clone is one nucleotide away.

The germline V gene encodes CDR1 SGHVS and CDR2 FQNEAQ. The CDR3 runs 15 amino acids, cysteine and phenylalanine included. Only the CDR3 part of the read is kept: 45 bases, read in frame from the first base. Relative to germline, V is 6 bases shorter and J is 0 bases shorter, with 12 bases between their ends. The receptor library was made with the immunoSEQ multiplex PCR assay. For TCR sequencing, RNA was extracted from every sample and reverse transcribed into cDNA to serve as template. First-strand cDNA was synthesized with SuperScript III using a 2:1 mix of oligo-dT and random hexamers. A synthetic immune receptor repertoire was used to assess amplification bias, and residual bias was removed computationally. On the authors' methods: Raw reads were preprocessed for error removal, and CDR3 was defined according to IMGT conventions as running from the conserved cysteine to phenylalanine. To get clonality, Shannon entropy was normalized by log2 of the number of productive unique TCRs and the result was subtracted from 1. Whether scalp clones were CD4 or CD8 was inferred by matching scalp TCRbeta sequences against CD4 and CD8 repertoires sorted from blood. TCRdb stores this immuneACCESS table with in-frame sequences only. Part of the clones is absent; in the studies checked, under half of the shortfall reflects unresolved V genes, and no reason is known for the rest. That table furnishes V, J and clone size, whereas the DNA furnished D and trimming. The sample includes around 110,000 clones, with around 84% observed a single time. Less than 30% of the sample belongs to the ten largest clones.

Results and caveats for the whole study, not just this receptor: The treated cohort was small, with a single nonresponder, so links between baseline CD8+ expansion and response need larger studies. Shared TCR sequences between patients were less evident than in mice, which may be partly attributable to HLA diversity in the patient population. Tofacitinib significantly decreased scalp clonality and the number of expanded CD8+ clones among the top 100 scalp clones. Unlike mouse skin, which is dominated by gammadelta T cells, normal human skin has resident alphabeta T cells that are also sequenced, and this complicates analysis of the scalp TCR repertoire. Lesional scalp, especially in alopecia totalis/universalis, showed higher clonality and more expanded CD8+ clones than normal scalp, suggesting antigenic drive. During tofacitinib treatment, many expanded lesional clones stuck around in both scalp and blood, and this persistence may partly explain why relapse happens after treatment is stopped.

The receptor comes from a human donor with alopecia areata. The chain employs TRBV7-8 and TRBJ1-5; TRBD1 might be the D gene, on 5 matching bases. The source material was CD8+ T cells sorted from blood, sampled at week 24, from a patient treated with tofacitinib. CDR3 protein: CASSTLDSSNQPQHF. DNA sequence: TGTGCCAGCAGTACTCTTGACAGTAGCAATCAGCCCCAGCATTTT.